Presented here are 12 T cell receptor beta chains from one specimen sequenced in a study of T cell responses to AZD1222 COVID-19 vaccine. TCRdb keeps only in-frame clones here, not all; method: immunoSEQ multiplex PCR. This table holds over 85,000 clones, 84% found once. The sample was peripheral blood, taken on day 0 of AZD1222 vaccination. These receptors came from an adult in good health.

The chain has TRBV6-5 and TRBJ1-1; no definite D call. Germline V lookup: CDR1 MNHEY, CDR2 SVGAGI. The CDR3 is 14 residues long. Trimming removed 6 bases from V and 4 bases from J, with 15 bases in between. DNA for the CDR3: TGTGCCAGCAGAATTATTGGGGAGGGCACTGAAGCTTTCTTT. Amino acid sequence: CASRIIGEGTEAFF.

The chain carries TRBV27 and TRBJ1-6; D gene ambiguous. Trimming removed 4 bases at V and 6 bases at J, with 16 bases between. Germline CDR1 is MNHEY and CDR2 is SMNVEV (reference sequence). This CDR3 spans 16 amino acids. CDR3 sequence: CASSYLARSGNSPLHF. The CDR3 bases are TGTGCCAGCAGTTATCTCGCGAGGAGTGGTAATTCACCCCTCCACTTT.

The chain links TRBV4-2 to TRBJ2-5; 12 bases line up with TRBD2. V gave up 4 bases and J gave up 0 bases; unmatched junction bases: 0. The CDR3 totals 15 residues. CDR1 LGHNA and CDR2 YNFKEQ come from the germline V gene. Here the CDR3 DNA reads TGTGCCAGCAGCCGGACTAGCGGGGACCAAGAGACCCAGTACTTC. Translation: CASSRTSGDQETQYF.

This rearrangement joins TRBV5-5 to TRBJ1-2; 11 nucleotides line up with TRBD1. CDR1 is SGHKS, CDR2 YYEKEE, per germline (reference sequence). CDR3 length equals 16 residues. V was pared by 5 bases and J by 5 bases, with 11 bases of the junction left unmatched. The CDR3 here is CASRQGQGADVYGYTF. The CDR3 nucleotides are TGTGCCAGCAGACAAGGACAGGGGGCGGACGTTTATGGCTACACCTTC.

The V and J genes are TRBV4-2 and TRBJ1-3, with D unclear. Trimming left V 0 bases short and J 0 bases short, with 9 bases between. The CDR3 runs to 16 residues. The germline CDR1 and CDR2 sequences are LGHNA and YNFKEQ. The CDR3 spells CASSQDLGFSGNTIYF. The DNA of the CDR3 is TGTGCCAGCAGCCAAGATCTAGGTTTCTCTGGAAACACCATATATTTT.

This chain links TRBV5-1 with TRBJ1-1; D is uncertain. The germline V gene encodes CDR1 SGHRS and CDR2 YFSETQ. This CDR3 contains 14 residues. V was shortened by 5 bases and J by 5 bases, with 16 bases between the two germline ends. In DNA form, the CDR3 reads TGCGCCAGCAGTAGTGCAGGAGGACGGACTGAAGCTTTCTTT. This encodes CASSSAGGRTEAFF.

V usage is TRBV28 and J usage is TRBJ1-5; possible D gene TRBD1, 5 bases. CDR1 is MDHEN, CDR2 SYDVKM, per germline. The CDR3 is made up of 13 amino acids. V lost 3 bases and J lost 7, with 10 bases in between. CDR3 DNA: TGTGCCAGCAGTTTGGTAAGGGACCAGCCCCAGCATTTT. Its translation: CASSLVRDQPQHF.

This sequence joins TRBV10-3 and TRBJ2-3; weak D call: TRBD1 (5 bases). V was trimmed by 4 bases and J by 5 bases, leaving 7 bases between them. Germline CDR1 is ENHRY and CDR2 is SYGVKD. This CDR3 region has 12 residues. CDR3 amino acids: CAISVQGDTQYF. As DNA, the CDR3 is TGTGCCATCAGTGTTCAGGGAGATACGCAGTATTTT.

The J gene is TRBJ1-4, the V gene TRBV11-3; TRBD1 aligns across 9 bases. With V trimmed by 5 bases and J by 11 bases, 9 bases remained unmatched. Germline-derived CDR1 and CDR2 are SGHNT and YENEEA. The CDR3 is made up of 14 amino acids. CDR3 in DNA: TGTGCCAGCAGCCACAGGACAGGGGAGCGGAAACTGTTTTTT. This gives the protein CASSHRTGERKLFF.

In DNA, the CDR3 is TGTGCCAGCAGTTCCTCGGGACTCGCCTACGAGCAGTACTTC. This gives the protein CASSSSGLAYEQYF. This chain joins TRBV6-5 and TRBJ2-7; D possibly corresponds to TRBD2 (6 bases). Per the germline V gene, CDR1 is MNHEY and CDR2 is SVGAGI. This CDR3 contains 14 residues. The V end lost 4 bases, the J end lost 2 bases, and 12 bases lay between the germline ends.

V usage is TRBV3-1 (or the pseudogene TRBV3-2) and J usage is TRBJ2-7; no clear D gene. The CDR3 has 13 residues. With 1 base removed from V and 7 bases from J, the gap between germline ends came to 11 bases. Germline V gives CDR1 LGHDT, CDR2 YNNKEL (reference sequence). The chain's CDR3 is CASSQVRTTEQYF. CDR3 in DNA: TGTGCCAGCAGCCAAGTCAGGACGACGGAGCAGTACTTC.

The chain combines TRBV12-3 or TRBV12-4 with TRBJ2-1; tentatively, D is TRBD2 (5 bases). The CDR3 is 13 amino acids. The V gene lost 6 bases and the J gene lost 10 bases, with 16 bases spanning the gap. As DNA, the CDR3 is TGTGCCAGCAGCGAGGTTAAGGGAGAAGAGCAGTTCTTC. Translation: CASSEVKGEEQFF.